This record concerns one T cell receptor beta chain sequence. Its antigen is currently not known. No clone much larger than this one lies a single base away; base qualities are absent. The CDR3 regions of human TCRbeta chains were analyzed by immunosequencing. The paper's processing steps were these. TCRs in the repertoires were compared against a reference library of SARS-CoV-2-specific TCRs that had been generated with the MIRA antigen-specificity platform. Breadth was defined as the fraction of unique TCRs that were SARS-CoV-2-associated. Depth was defined as the fraction of total T cells that were SARS-CoV-2-associated. Each spike-specific TCR was assigned to its reactive spike region and to a CD4 or CD8 class using the MIRA data. Log10-transformed breadth and depth values were compared by one-way ANOVA with Sidak's multiple comparisons tests. TCRdb stores this immuneACCESS table with in-frame sequences only. Part of the clones is absent; in the studies checked, under half of the shortfall reflects unresolved V genes, and no reason is known for the rest. V and J calls plus clone size are reproduced from that table; the DNA served to infer D and trimming. Counted in this sample were about 99,000 clones; approximately 90% of them appeared once. The ten largest account for about 13% of the sample.

This entry is derived from a study of T cell responses to AZD1222 COVID-19 vaccine (dated by TCRdb to about 2021). Study-level background: AZD1222 recipients given second doses at about 4 weeks or at about 12 weeks were pooled, since spike-specific TCR depth and breadth were not found to differ between the two schedules. TCR sequencing covered more than 230 trial participants: about 210 given two doses of AZD1222 and 26 given two doses of MenACWY control vaccine. Enrollment into the trials was organized by age into subgroups of 18-55, 56-69 and 70-plus years, and those subgroups contained about 160, 30 and 59 TCR-sequenced participants, respectively.

Sample time point, as interpreted from the label and publication: baseline before first vaccination. Samples from vaccinated people were obtained from the UK trials COV001 and COV002, which included a single-blind randomized controlled phase 2/3 trial of AZD1222 (ChAdOx1 nCoV-19) in healthy adults. Trial participant PBMC samples were collected at day 0 and day 28 after the second dose for TCRbeta chain sequencing. Summary of the overall study and its limitations: Conclusions about previously exposed vaccinees were limited because only six AZD1222 recipients were SARS-CoV-2 seropositive at baseline. CD4 TCRs associated with the vaccine covered the entire spike protein, and the dominant responses were in regions 160-218 and 743-854. A significant rise in spike-specific TCR breadth and depth was observed after two AZD1222 doses relative to day 0 and relative to MenACWY recipients. In the small 56-69-year group, the increase in depth fell short of significance, most likely because of low power. Participants were mostly white British and included more females than males, and it was suggested by the authors that clonal diversity may have been underestimated. Reportedly, close to half of the unique spike-specific TCRs recognized epitopes lying outside the regions that are mutated in the B.1.351 and B.1.1.7 variants. Because no day 14 peak-response samples were available, the repertoires could be characterized only after the peak T cell response.

The sequence was collected from an adult in good health. The input for sequencing was peripheral blood, taken on day 0 of AZD1222 vaccination.

CDR3 protein: CASSPGQGSGPQHF. Read as DNA, the sequence is TGTGCCAGCAGTCCGGGACAGGGATCTGGGCCCCAGCATTTT. The sequence joins TRBV28 to TRBJ1-5; 9 central nucleotides agree with TRBD1. Taken from the germline V gene, the CDR1 and CDR2 loops are MDHEN and SYDVKM. At the junction V is shortened by 5 bases and J by 9 bases; bases outside the gene matches: 8. There are 14 amino acids in the CDR3, from cysteine to phenylalanine inclusive. Kept here is only the CDR3 DNA, which spans 42 bases and is read in frame from base 1.